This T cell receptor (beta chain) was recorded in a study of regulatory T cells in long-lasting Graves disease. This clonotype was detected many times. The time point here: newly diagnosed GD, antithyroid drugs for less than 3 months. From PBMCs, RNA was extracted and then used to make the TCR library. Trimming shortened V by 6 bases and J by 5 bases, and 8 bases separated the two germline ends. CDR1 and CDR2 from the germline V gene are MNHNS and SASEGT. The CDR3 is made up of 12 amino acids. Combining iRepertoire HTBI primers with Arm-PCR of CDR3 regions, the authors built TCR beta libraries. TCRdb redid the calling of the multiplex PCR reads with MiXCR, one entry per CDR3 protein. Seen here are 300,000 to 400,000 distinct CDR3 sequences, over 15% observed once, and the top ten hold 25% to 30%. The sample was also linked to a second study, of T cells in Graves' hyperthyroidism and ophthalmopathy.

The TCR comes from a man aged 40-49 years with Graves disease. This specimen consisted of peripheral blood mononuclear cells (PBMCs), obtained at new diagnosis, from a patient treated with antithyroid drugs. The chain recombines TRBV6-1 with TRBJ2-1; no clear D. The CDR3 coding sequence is TGTGCCAGCAGCCCTCGGGACAATGAGCAGTTCTTC. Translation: CASSPRDNEQFF.